The sequence of this T cell receptor (beta chain) was determined in a study of technical replicates of blood from a few donors. Clones were sequenced by immunoSEQ multiplex PCR, and TCRdb holds only the in-frame ones, with some missing. This table holds tens of thousands of clones, 90% to 95% found once. This clone came up once. V dropped 7 bases and J dropped 3 bases, with 16 bases sitting between them. The germline gives CDR1 MNHEY, CDR2 SVGAGI. The CDR3 length is 15 residues. The sample comprised PBMCs. The chain couples TRBV6-5 to TRBJ2-1; D perhaps matches TRBD2 (6 bases). The receptor comes from a human donor in good health. Some clones in this sample may be carry-over from other donors' samples. The CDR3 region has the DNA TGTGCCAGCAAAATAGCGCGGGGAGGCTACAATGAGCAGTTCTTC. Protein product: CASKIARGGYNEQFF.